This entry features one T cell receptor beta chain sequence. Its antigen is still unknown. The record originates from a study of identical twins. Findings and limits, study-wide: Models predicted less out-of-frame TCR alpha sharing in monozygotic twins than was found. Without tracking the same donors, conclusions rested on cross-sectional statistical analysis.

J was trimmed by 3 bases and V by 4 bases; bases with no gene match: 11. Germline CDR1 is SEHNR and CDR2 is FQNEAQ (reference sequence). The CDR3 sequence is 17 residues long. Via MiXCR, TCRdb re-called the 5' RACE reads, giving one row per CDR3 protein. The table includes about 1.7 million distinct CDR3 sequences, more than 30% detected once. The sequence derives from a newborn girl in good health. V usage is TRBV7-9 and J usage is TRBJ2-1; 8 bases are a match to TRBD2. The specimen was cord blood. In DNA, the CDR3 is TGTGCCAGCAGCTCGAGACCCGAACTAGCGGTCTACAATGAGCAGTTCTTC. Translated: CASSSRPELAVYNEQFF.